These T cell receptor beta chains were read from a single sample in a study of control samples from healthy donors and cancer patients. Measured with immunoSEQ multiplex PCR; TCRdb has only the in-frame clones, and not every one. Of 110,000 to 150,000 clones listed, about 88% are singletons. What was sequenced was blood. The receptors derive from a woman aged 25 to 39 in good health. Each CDR3 is given with its conserved first and last residue. The D gene is left open where the match is weak. Rows give clone size only sometimes, using once, few, many, or a class for an expanded clone.

clone_size: -
v_call: TRBV28
j_call: TRBJ1-4
d_call: TRBD1
cdr3_aa: CASSQTGVEWTANEKLFF
cdr3_nt: TGTGCCAGCAGTCAGACAGGGGTGGAGTGGACTGCTAATGAAAAACTGTTTTTT

clone_size: once
v_call: TRBV2
j_call: TRBJ2-3
d_call: -
cdr3_aa: CASSGEADTQYF
cdr3_nt: TGTGCCAGCTCGGGGGAGGCGGATACGCAGTATTTT

clone_size: -
v_call: TRBV3-1/TRBV3-2
j_call: TRBJ2-7
d_call: TRBD2
cdr3_aa: CASSQGGLSYEQYF
cdr3_nt: TGTGCCAGCAGCCAAGGGGGACTATCCTACGAGCAGTACTTC

clone_size: few
v_call: TRBV27
j_call: TRBJ1-1
d_call: -
cdr3_aa: CASSWRTGNTEAFF
cdr3_nt: TGTGCCAGCAGTTGGCGGACGGGGAACACTGAAGCTTTCTTT

clone_size: -
v_call: TRBV19
j_call: TRBJ1-3
d_call: -
cdr3_aa: CATQGAASGNTIYF
cdr3_nt: TGTGCCACCCAAGGAGCTGCTTCTGGAAACACCATATATTTT

clone_size: -
v_call: TRBV7-8
j_call: TRBJ1-6
d_call: -
cdr3_aa: CASSYIVYNSPLHF
cdr3_nt: TGTGCCAGCAGCTACATCGTATATAATTCACCCCTCCACTTT

clone_size: -
v_call: TRBV3-1/TRBV3-2
j_call: TRBJ1-1
d_call: -
cdr3_aa: CASRKRVDTEAFF
cdr3_nt: TGTGCCAGCCGGAAACGGGTCGACACTGAAGCTTTCTTT

clone_size: -
v_call: TRBV19
j_call: TRBJ1-1
d_call: -
cdr3_aa: CASSIGLTIAASKAFF
cdr3_nt: TGTGCCAGTAGTATAGGACTGACTATCGCTGCTTCTAAGGCTTTCTTT

clone_size: -
v_call: TRBV19
j_call: TRBJ1-5
d_call: TRBD1
cdr3_aa: CASSDRGLGNQPQHF
cdr3_nt: TGTGCCAGTAGTGACAGGGGGCTAGGCAATCAGCCCCAGCATTTT

clone_size: -
v_call: TRBV6-1
j_call: TRBJ2-5
d_call: TRBD1
cdr3_aa: CASSEGTGGWETQYF
cdr3_nt: TGTGCCAGCAGTGAAGGTACAGGGGGCTGGGAGACCCAGTACTTC

clone_size: -
v_call: TRBV29-1
j_call: TRBJ2-5
d_call: -
cdr3_aa: CSVEGGEETQYF
cdr3_nt: TGCAGCGTTGAAGGGGGGGAAGAGACCCAGTACTTC

clone_size: -
v_call: TRBV25-1
j_call: TRBJ1-1
d_call: -
cdr3_aa: CASSRQTNTEAFF
cdr3_nt: TGTGCCAGCTCCAGACAGACGAACACTGAAGCTTTCTTT

clone_size: -
v_call: TRBV11-2
j_call: TRBJ2-1
d_call: TRBD2
cdr3_aa: CASSLGRAGGPYNEQFF
cdr3_nt: TGTGCCAGCAGCTTAGGTCGCGCGGGAGGGCCCTACAATGAGCAGTTCTTC

clone_size: -
v_call: TRBV7-8
j_call: TRBJ2-2
d_call: -
cdr3_aa: CASSLVRDTGELFF
cdr3_nt: TGTGCCAGCAGCTTAGTACGGGACACCGGGGAGCTGTTTTTT

clone_size: -
v_call: TRBV5-5
j_call: TRBJ1-6
d_call: -
cdr3_aa: CASSLTGGSSPLHF
cdr3_nt: TGTGCCAGCAGCTTGACAGGAGGGAGCTCACCCCTCCACTTT

clone_size: once
v_call: TRBV7-9
j_call: TRBJ2-7
d_call: -
cdr3_aa: CASSLLGRTEYEQYF
cdr3_nt: TGTGCCAGCAGCTTACTGGGACGGACCGAATACGAGCAGTACTTC

clone_size: -
v_call: TRBV5-5
j_call: TRBJ1-4
d_call: -
cdr3_aa: CASSLPQGTEKLFF
cdr3_nt: TGTGCCAGCAGCTTGCCACAGGGAACTGAAAAACTGTTTTTT

clone_size: -
v_call: TRBV10-3
j_call: TRBJ2-3
d_call: -
cdr3_aa: CAISERGVDGDF
cdr3_nt: TGTGCCATCAGTGAGAGAGGGGTCGACGGGGATTTT

clone_size: -
v_call: TRBV20-1
j_call: TRBJ1-3
d_call: -
cdr3_aa: CSAGRRNTIYF
cdr3_nt: TGCAGTGCGGGTAGACGAAACACCATATATTTT

clone_size: -
v_call: TRBV5-1
j_call: TRBJ2-5
d_call: -
cdr3_aa: CASSLGDPERETQYF
cdr3_nt: TGCGCCAGCAGCTTGGGGGACCCCGAGCGGGAGACCCAGTACTTC

clone_size: -
v_call: TRBV10-3
j_call: TRBJ2-7
d_call: TRBD2
cdr3_aa: CAISEGSGSGYEQYF
cdr3_nt: TGTGCCATCAGTGAGGGGAGCGGGAGTGGATACGAGCAGTACTTC

clone_size: -
v_call: TRBV5-6
j_call: TRBJ2-2
d_call: -
cdr3_aa: CASRKRLASPRELFF
cdr3_nt: TGTGCCAGCAGGAAACGTTTAGCGTCCCCACGGGAGCTGTTTTTT

clone_size: -
v_call: TRBV11-2
j_call: TRBJ2-7
d_call: TRBD2
cdr3_aa: CASSLDRGGGTDYEQYF
cdr3_nt: TGTGCCAGCAGCTTAGATCGGGGCGGGGGGACTGACTACGAGCAGTACTTC

clone_size: -
v_call: TRBV9
j_call: TRBJ2-2
d_call: TRBD1
cdr3_aa: CASSVPQGTGITGELFF
cdr3_nt: TGTGCCAGCAGCGTACCCCAAGGGACAGGGATCACCGGGGAGCTGTTTTTT

clone_size: -
v_call: TRBV7-7
j_call: TRBJ2-7
d_call: -
cdr3_aa: CASSPSLGFEQYF
cdr3_nt: TGTGCTAGCAGCCCTTCCCTAGGGTTCGAGCAGTACTTC

clone_size: -
v_call: TRBV19
j_call: TRBJ1-3
d_call: -
cdr3_aa: CASSMAGLSGNTIYF
cdr3_nt: TGTGCCAGTAGTATGGCCGGCCTCTCTGGAAACACCATATATTTT

clone_size: -
v_call: TRBV3-1/TRBV3-2
j_call: TRBJ1-2
d_call: -
cdr3_aa: CASSQDAGTDYGYTF
cdr3_nt: TGTGCCAGCAGCCAAGATGCAGGGACGGACTATGGCTACACCTTC

clone_size: few
v_call: TRBV5-1
j_call: TRBJ1-6
d_call: -
cdr3_aa: CASSLDGRIYNSPLHF
cdr3_nt: TGCGCCAGCAGCCTAGACGGACGGATCTATAATTCACCCCTCCACTTT

clone_size: -
v_call: TRBV14
j_call: TRBJ2-7
d_call: TRBD2
cdr3_aa: CASSLRGTSGRAQGEQYF
cdr3_nt: TGTGCCAGCAGCCTCCGAGGGACTAGCGGGAGGGCCCAAGGCGAGCAGTACTTC

clone_size: -
v_call: TRBV24-1
j_call: TRBJ2-1
d_call: -
cdr3_aa: CATSDPSTPQGSYNEQFF
cdr3_nt: TGTGCCACCAGTGACCCCTCGACACCTCAGGGCTCCTACAATGAGCAGTTCTTC

clone_size: few
v_call: TRBV6-1
j_call: TRBJ1-5
d_call: -
cdr3_aa: CASSEGREHQPQHF
cdr3_nt: TGTGCCAGCAGTGAAGGTAGGGAGCATCAGCCCCAGCATTTT

clone_size: -
v_call: TRBV28
j_call: TRBJ2-1
d_call: -
cdr3_aa: CASFKGGSGNEQFF
cdr3_nt: TGTGCCAGCTTCAAAGGGGGTTCAGGGAATGAGCAGTTCTTC

clone_size: -
v_call: TRBV5-8
j_call: TRBJ1-1
d_call: -
cdr3_aa: CASSLAQIYEAFF
cdr3_nt: TGTGCCAGCAGCTTAGCACAGATTTATGAAGCTTTCTTT

clone_size: -
v_call: TRBV5-1
j_call: TRBJ2-5
d_call: -
cdr3_aa: CASTPTGGQETQYF
cdr3_nt: TGCGCCAGCACACCGACGGGCGGCCAAGAGACCCAGTACTTC

clone_size: -
v_call: TRBV9
j_call: TRBJ2-2
d_call: TRBD1
cdr3_aa: CASSDDRGLDGELFF
cdr3_nt: TGTGCCAGCAGCGACGACAGGGGGCTAGACGGGGAGCTGTTTTTT

clone_size: once
v_call: TRBV28
j_call: TRBJ1-2
d_call: -
cdr3_aa: CASTSLGETYGYTF
cdr3_nt: TGTGCCAGTACCTCCCTCGGGGAGACCTATGGCTACACCTTC

clone_size: -
v_call: TRBV18
j_call: TRBJ2-2
d_call: TRBD1
cdr3_aa: CASSEKRGQGAGTGELFF
cdr3_nt: TGTGCCAGCTCGGAAAAACGCGGACAGGGGGCAGGCACCGGGGAGCTGTTTTTT

clone_size: -
v_call: TRBV6-5
j_call: TRBJ1-2
d_call: -
cdr3_aa: CASSYRQGRVYGYTF
cdr3_nt: TGTGCCAGCAGTTACAGGCAGGGGAGAGTCTATGGCTACACCTTC

clone_size: -
v_call: TRBV5-1
j_call: TRBJ1-2
d_call: TRBD1
cdr3_aa: CASSRDRGDYGYTF
cdr3_nt: TGCGCCAGCAGTCGGGACAGGGGGGACTATGGCTACACCTTC

clone_size: -
v_call: TRBV30
j_call: TRBJ1-2
d_call: -
cdr3_aa: CAWRDSGRENGYTF
cdr3_nt: TGTGCCTGGAGGGACTCGGGCAGGGAGAATGGCTACACCTTC

clone_size: -
v_call: TRBV28
j_call: TRBJ2-7
d_call: TRBD1
cdr3_aa: CASSSGTVSSYEQYF
cdr3_nt: TGTGCCAGCAGTTCGGGGACAGTGAGCTCCTACGAGCAGTACTTC

clone_size: -
v_call: TRBV5-5
j_call: TRBJ1-2
d_call: -
cdr3_aa: CASSLSGREYNYGYTF
cdr3_nt: TGTGCCAGCAGCTTGAGTGGCAGGGAGTATAACTATGGCTACACCTTC

clone_size: -
v_call: TRBV29-1
j_call: TRBJ2-1
d_call: -
cdr3_aa: CSVDGNRRGEQFF
cdr3_nt: TGCAGCGTTGATGGAAACCGACGGGGTGAGCAGTTCTTC